What follows are 23 T cell receptor beta chains derived from one specimen sequenced in a study of regulatory T cells in long-lasting Graves disease. The time point denotes: newly diagnosed GD, antithyroid drugs for less than 3 months. PBMC-derived RNA was used for the TCR library. CDR3-region Arm-PCR and iRepertoire HTBI primers produced the TCR beta libraries. Each CDR3 protein gets one entry after TCRdb re-called the multiplex PCR reads with MiXCR. This table holds around 450,000 distinct CDR3 sequences, 15% to 20% found once. These records were also assigned to another study, of T cells in Graves' hyperthyroidism and ophthalmopathy.

Sequencing used peripheral blood mononuclear cells (PBMCs), obtained at new diagnosis, from a patient treated with antithyroid drugs. The receptors originated from a man in his forties or fifties with Graves disease.

Concerning this clonotype: A much bigger clone sits one base away, suggesting this may be a read error. The chain carries TRBV2 and TRBJ2-1; 11 positions agree with TRBD1. Germline CDR1 and CDR2: SNHLY and FYNNEI. The CDR3 runs 15 residues. V lost 6 bases, J lost 10 bases, and 11 bases stayed unmatched. For the CDR3, the DNA is TGTGCCAGCAGGAGAAGGGACAGGGGGGGCTACGAGCAGTTCTTC. It codes for CASRRRDRGGYEQFF.

This clonotype occurred many times. V gene TRBV28 combines with J gene TRBJ2-1; D tentatively reads TRBD1 or TRBD2 (5 bases each). This CDR3 has 16 amino acids. In germline, CDR1 is MDHEN, CDR2 SYDVKM. V lost 7 bases and J lost 9, with 25 bases in between. CDR3 coding DNA: TGTGCCAGCACCTTGGGGTCCCCGGGACGTAGGACTGAGCAGTTCTTC. Translating gives CASTLGSPGRRTEQFF.

This chain links TRBV28 with TRBJ1-3; D remains ambiguous. V dropped 6 bases and J dropped 3 bases, with 15 bases sitting between them. From germline, CDR1 is MDHEN and CDR2 SYDVKM. The CDR3 sequence is 15 residues long. The CDR3 nucleotides read TGTGCCAGCAGCCCCGTTCCAGGTCGTGGAAACACCATATATTTT. Its translation is CASSPVPGRGNTIYF.

This clonotype was found a few times. The chain employs TRBV7-6 and TRBJ2-7; D call uncertain. Looked up from germline, CDR1 is SGHVS and CDR2 is FNYEAQ. The CDR3 covers 15 residues. V was pared by 4 bases and J by 1 base, with 14 bases between. Here the CDR3 DNA reads TGTGCCAGCAGCTCTGAACCCAGCGCTTCCTACGAGCAGTACTTC. The encoded protein is CASSSEPSASYEQYF.

On this clonotype: Being one base from a much bigger clone, this may be a read error. The chain uses TRBV18 and TRBJ1-6, with D possibly matching TRBD1 (5 bases). The CDR3 sequence is 14 residues long. The germline CDR1 and CDR2 sequences are KGHSH and LQKENI. V gave up 3 bases and J gave up 12 bases, with 15 bases separating them. CDR3 in amino acids: CASSPVGEVLPLHF. CDR3 coding DNA: TGTGCCAGCTCACCGGTAGGGGAGGTCTTACCCCTCCACTTT.

This chain connects TRBV12-3 or TRBV12-4 to TRBJ2-2; D is ambiguous. This CDR3 contains 13 residues. The V gene lost 6 bases and the J gene lost 3 bases, with 8 bases spanning the gap. The CDR3 loop is CASRSRDTGELFF. The CDR3 DNA follows: TGTGCCAGCAGGTCCCGAGACACCGGGGAGCTGTTTTTT.

This clonotype was seen ten or more times. The chain carries TRBV27 and TRBJ2-5; no reliable D call. The CDR3 contains 13 residues. Germline assignment: CDR1 MNHEY and CDR2 SMNVEV (reference sequence). Trimming left V 5 bases short and J 4 bases short, with 11 bases between. The CDR3 region is CASSLHWRETQYF. In DNA, the CDR3 is TGTGCCAGCAGTCTCCACTGGAGAGAGACCCAGTACTTC.

About this clonotype: A single base separates this from a much larger clone, so it may be a read error. V and J are TRBV18 and TRBJ1-2, with D possibly being TRBD1 (5 bases). This CDR3 spans 15 amino acids. Trimming removed 1 base from V and 3 bases from J, with 12 bases in between. CDR1 and CDR2 (germline): KGHSH, LQKENI. This CDR3 reads CASSPRGRAHYGYTF. Written as DNA, the CDR3 is TGTGCCAGCTCACCACGGGGCAGAGCTCACTATGGCTACACCTTC.

There are a few counts of this clonotype. This rearrangement joins TRBV4-1 to TRBJ1-4; D ambiguous. V was pared by 3 bases and J by 1 base, with 12 bases between. This CDR3 spans 16 amino acids. Germline V gene data show CDR1 as MGHRA and CDR2 as YSYEKL. In nucleotides, the CDR3 is TGCGCCAGCAGCCACAGACGGGAACAAACTAATGAAAAACTGTTTTTT. Its translation: CASSHRREQTNEKLFF.

This clonotype was seen repeatedly, ten times or more. V usage is TRBV7-9 and J usage is TRBJ2-7; 7 bases fit TRBD1. The CDR3 is made up of 15 amino acids. Unmatched junction bases numbered 12, after V lost 8 bases and J lost 2 bases. CDR1 and CDR2 from the germline V gene are SEHNR and FQNEAQ (reference sequence). The CDR3 here is CASVTRQGFTYEQYF. CDR3 DNA sequence: TGTGCCAGCGTAACCAGACAGGGATTTACCTACGAGCAGTACTTC.

This clonotype was counted only a few times. V and J are TRBV5-6 and TRBJ1-5, with D tentatively TRBD1 (6 bases). Trimming removed 0 bases at V and 2 bases at J, with 12 bases between. Germline loops: CDR1 SGHDT, CDR2 YYEEEE. The length of the CDR3 is 16 residues. CDR3 in DNA: TGTGCCAGCAGCTTGGATGGCAGGGGAGGCAATCAGCCCCAGCATTTT. This encodes CASSLDGRGGNQPQHF.

The rearrangement joins TRBV12-3 or TRBV12-4 to TRBJ2-3; 13 bases agree with TRBD2. CDR3 length: 19 amino acids. With V trimmed by 0 bases and J by 4 bases, 10 bases remained unmatched. The chain's CDR3 is CASSLALPGLAGSADTQYF. For the CDR3, the DNA is TGTGCCAGCAGTTTAGCCCTCCCGGGACTAGCGGGAAGTGCAGATACGCAGTATTTT.

This clonotype was observed many times. V and J are TRBV29-1 and TRBJ2-4, with D possibly matching TRBD2 (6 bases). CDR1 is SQVTM, CDR2 ANQGSEA, per germline. Trimming cost V 4 bases and J 8 bases, with 12 bases left between them. CDR3 length: 12 amino acids. CDR3 in amino acids: CSVVTSRDIQYF. Written as DNA, the CDR3 is TGCAGCGTTGTGACTAGTAGGGACATTCAGTACTTC.

There are many counts of this clonotype. The chain combines TRBV6-1 with TRBJ2-7, with D perhaps TRBD2 (5 bases). Germline V lookup: CDR1 MNHNS, CDR2 SASEGT. Trimming shortened V by 7 bases and J by 0 bases, and 13 bases separated the two germline ends. This CDR3 region has 14 residues. The DNA of the CDR3 is TGTGCCAGCACCGGGGTGGCAAGCTCCTACGAGCAGTACTTC. Encoded protein: CASTGVASSYEQYF.

Only one count was recorded for this clonotype. The likely explanation is a read error, given a far larger clone one base away. The chain joins TRBV7-9 to TRBJ2-1; the D gene is possibly TRBD2 (6 bases). The CDR3 has 13 amino acids. Germline-derived CDR1 and CDR2 are SEHNR and FQNEAQ (reference sequence). This CDR3 reads CASSLAGRNGQFF. The CDR3 DNA reads TGTGCCAGCAGCCTTGCGGGGAGGAATGGGCAGTTCTTC. The full variable domain, in which reference TRBV7-9 and TRBJ2-1 provide the parts outside the CDR3, is DTGVSQNPRHKITKRGQNVTFRCDPISEHNRLYWYRQTLGQGPEFLTYFQNEAQLEKSRLLSDRFSAERPKGSFSTLEIQRTEQGDSAMYLCASSLAGRNGQFFGPGTRLTVL.

Ten or more counts support this clonotype. J is TRBJ1-1 and V is TRBV12-3 or TRBV12-4; D remains unclear. This CDR3 has 12 amino acids. V lost 6 bases, J lost 11 bases, and 16 bases lay in between. The CDR3 region is CASRVDRWKAFF. DNA of the CDR3: TGTGCCAGCAGAGTAGACCGTTGGAAGGCTTTCTTT.

This clonotype was picked up many times. This chain uses TRBV2 with TRBJ2-3; 10 nucleotides line up with TRBD1. From germline, CDR1 is SNHLY and CDR2 FYNNEI. The V and J ends lost 5 bases and 2 bases, in that order; junction bases with no gene match: 4. This CDR3 region has 15 residues. The CDR3 region has the DNA TGTGCCAGCAGTAAGGACAGGGGGATCACAGATACGCAGTATTTT. Amino acid sequence: CASSKDRGITDTQYF. The whole variable domain, filled in from reference TRBV2 and TRBJ2-3, reads EPEVTQTPSHQVTQMGQEVILRCVPISNHLYFYWYRQILGQKVEFLVSFYNNEISEKSEIFDDQFSVERPDGSNFTLKIRSTKLEDSAMYFCASSKDRGITDTQYFGPGTRLTVL.

This clonotype showed up many times. This chain uses TRBV30 with TRBJ2-5; D unclear. The CDR3 has 13 amino acids. Deletions cut 5 bases from V and 4 bases from J, with 14 bases between. Germline V gene data show CDR1 as GTSNPN and CDR2 as SVGIG (reference sequence). CDR3 sequence (DNA): TGTGCCTGGGATGGTCGATGGAGAGAGACCCAGTACTTC. Translating it yields CAWDGRWRETQYF. The whole variable domain, filled in from reference TRBV30 and TRBJ2-5, reads SQTIHQWPATLVQPVGSPLSLECTVEGTSNPNLYWYRQAAGRGLQLLFYSVGIGQISSEVPQNLSASRPQDRQFILSSKKLLLSDSGFYLCAWDGRWRETQYFGPGTRLLVL.

The chain recombines TRBV27 with TRBJ1-3; 7 bases are a match to TRBD1. The CDR3 has 14 residues. Trimming at V came to 6 bases and at J to 4 bases, leaving 6 bases not matched to a gene. Per germline, CDR1 MNHEY and CDR2 SMNVEV (reference sequence). DNA for the CDR3: TGTGCCAGCAGACAAACAGGGGTCGGAAACACCATATATTTT. It encodes CASRQTGVGNTIYF.

This clonotype was counted at least ten times. V gene TRBV30 combines with J gene TRBJ2-6; no reliable D call. The V and J ends lost 2 bases and 1 base respectively, with 12 bases between them. Germline assignment: CDR1 GTSNPN and CDR2 SVGIG (reference sequence). CDR3 size: 16 residues. The DNA of the CDR3 is TGTGCCTGGAGTCCCGGCGGACCGTCTGGGGCCAACGTCCTGACTTTC. Encoded protein: CAWSPGGPSGANVLTF.

This clonotype came up many times. DNA of the CDR3: TGCAGTGCCAGACTAGCGGGGGCAGATACGCAGTATTTT. It specifies CSARLAGADTQYF. The rearrangement links TRBV20-1 to TRBJ2-3; 12 positions match TRBD2. The CDR3 runs 13 residues. Unmatched junction bases numbered 2, after V lost 6 bases and J lost 4 bases. The germline V gene encodes CDR1 DFQATT and CDR2 SNEGSKA (reference sequence).

In its sample, this clonotype was seen many times. The CDR3 nucleotides read TGTGCCAGCACCCTATCGACAGCTAATTCACCCCTCCACTTT. This translates into CASTLSTANSPLHF. This chain uses TRBV9 with TRBJ1-6; maybe TRBD1 (5 bases). V lost 6 bases to trimming and J lost 6 bases, with 13 bases between them. The CDR3 runs to 14 residues. Looked up from germline, CDR1 is SGDLS and CDR2 is YYNGEE.

The V and J genes are TRBV27 and TRBJ1-3, with D maybe TRBD1 (6 bases). The CDR3 runs to 15 residues. V lost 6 bases to trimming and J lost 0 bases, with 12 bases between them. The germline V gene encodes CDR1 MNHEY and CDR2 SMNVEV (reference sequence). The CDR3 region has the DNA TGTGCCAGCAGAGGAGGGGGTACCTCTGGAAACACCATATATTTT. It codes for CASRGGGTSGNTIYF.